This T cell receptor beta chain was identified in a study of neurological immune-mediated disorders (dated by TCRdb to about 2019). Regarding the complete study: Peripheral blood TCR-beta repertoires from patients with HTLV-I-associated myelopathy (HAM/TSP), patients with multiple sclerosis, and healthy controls were compared in the study using UMI-based sequencing. The cohort included about 66 subjects: roughly 14 with HAM/TSP, roughly 34 with multiple sclerosis, and around 20 healthy controls. Longitudinal samples, technical triplicates and paired sorted CD4+ and CD8+ T-cell subsets, alongside PBMC samples, were included among the roughly 110 TCR-beta libraries. The study at large found these results: TCR clonal expansion was greatest in HAM/TSP patients and smallest in MS patients, who ranked below even healthy controls. No identical CDR3 amino acid sequences were shared among expanded clones across subjects, suggesting private TCR-beta repertoires in all groups.

cDNA synthesis used template-switch 5'RACE with a primer carrying a 10-nucleotide random unique molecular identifier tagging each TCR transcript. Over 180 million TCR-beta sequences, covering 15-18 subjects, were produced in each sequencing run. The RNeasy kit was used to extract total RNA. The KAPA Real-time Library Amplification kit was used to amplify TCR-beta VDJ regions with primers for the TCR constant region and the 5'RACE anchor. Sample indexes and Illumina adaptors were added in a first PCR, and a second PCR then increased library yield. After Ampure bead purification, the TCR product of roughly 650 bp was size-selected on a 2% E-gel SizeSelection system. Before pooling, library quality was checked on a Bioanalyzer, concentration was measured with Qubit, and libraries were quantified with the Kapa Library Quantification kit. An Illumina HiSeq 2500 sequenced the libraries paired-end 2 x 150 bp. To increase sequence diversity, about 25-31% phiX was spiked into each library pool. On the authors' methods: Quality-filtered reads were processed with the UMI-based MiGEC pipeline, which removed over 75% of raw TCR sequences during error correction. IMGT germline references were used for aligning VDJ genes, and each clonotype was defined as a unique CDR3 amino acid sequence together with its V-J genes. Clonal expansion, Shannon diversity and CDR3 relatedness were evaluated with VDJtools (CalcPairwiseDistances, ClusterSamples), while phylogenetic trees were built in CLCbio workbench. Clones with at least 8 unique UMIs were defined as expanded, with this threshold being based on coefficient-of-variation modelling across technical triplicates. Starting from the raw public reads, TCRdb applied fastp trimming at Q25, assembled clones with MiXCR and retained in-frame beta chains. Duplicate CDR3 protein sequences are folded into a single record with the most common DNA and genes. TCRdb's processing, not the study's, gives the V and J calls here. The sample includes about 38,000 distinct CDR3 sequences, with roughly 4.8% observed a single time. The ten biggest clones cover approximately 8.7% of the sample.

The CDR3 holds 11 amino acids from the cysteine to the phenylalanine. Only the CDR3 part of the read is kept: 33 bases, read in frame from the first base. Sequences ENHRY (CDR1) and SYGVKD (CDR2) are obtained from the germline V gene. At the junction V is shortened by 4 bases and J by 10 bases, with 11 bases in between. The healthy controls were volunteers from a blood bank in Maryland, USA. TCR libraries for sorted subsets were made from 950,000 to 1,000,000 sorted CD4+ or CD8+ T cells. Peripheral blood was subjected to Ficoll-Hypaque density gradient centrifugation to isolate PBMCs, which were then cryopreserved in liquid nitrogen. The study also sequenced paired sorted CD4+ and CD8+ subsets from healthy controls, HAM/TSP patients and MS patients. This clonotype was seen at least ten times. Which antigen it targets is not known. Qualities for individual bases were not recorded, and no much larger clone is one base off.

The chain uses TRBV10-3 and TRBJ2-7; no D segment can be confidently identified. The clonotype originates from a man between 18 and 29 years old in good health. The sample was CD4+ T cells from blood. This receptor has the CDR3 CAISAKNRQYF. The DNA reads as follows: TGTGCCATCAGTGCCAAGAACCGTCAGTACTTC.